Below are 18 T cell receptor beta chains sequenced from a single sample in a study of shared clonotypes between healthy human individuals. Produced via immunoSEQ multiplex PCR; TCRdb's table is partial and in-frame only. The sample shows some 580,000 clones, about 96% of them seen only once. The sequenced sample was naive CD4+ T cells sorted from blood. Sample subset: CD45RA+ positively selected. The receptors shown here come from a woman in her twenties or thirties in good health.

The CDR3 nucleotides read TGCGCCAGCAGCGCTGACGGGCGAAAATATGGCTACACCTTC. It codes for CASSADGRKYGYTF. The J gene is TRBJ1-2, the V gene TRBV5-1; no clear D gene. This CDR3 comprises 14 residues. Germline V gene data show CDR1 as SGHRS and CDR2 as YFSETQ. With 4 bases removed from V and 5 bases from J, the gap between germline ends came to 15 bases.

The chain recombines TRBV15 with TRBJ2-7, with 11 bases matching TRBD2. The CDR3 length is 16 residues. V was pared by 3 bases and J by 5 bases, with 9 bases of the junction left unmatched. Germline V gene lookup returns CDR1 LNHNV and CDR2 YYDKDF (reference sequence). The chain's CDR3 is CATSSSRLAGLNEQYF. DNA for the CDR3: TGTGCCACCAGCAGTTCAAGACTAGCGGGACTGAACGAGCAGTACTTC.

The rearrangement joins TRBV29-1 to TRBJ1-3; D is ambiguous. The CDR3 extends over 15 amino acids. Germline V gives CDR1 SQVTM, CDR2 ANQGSEA. The V end lost 4 bases, the J end lost 4 bases, and 17 bases lay between the germline ends. CDR3 residues: CSVVGAGYDGNTIYF. As DNA, the CDR3 is TGCAGCGTTGTGGGTGCGGGGTACGACGGAAACACCATATATTTT.

V gene TRBV28 combines with J gene TRBJ1-3; possible D gene TRBD1, 6 bases. The germline V gene has CDR1 MDHEN and CDR2 SYDVKM. CDR3 length: 15 amino acids. Trimming stripped 3 bases from V and 4 bases from J, with 13 bases between. CDR3 nucleotides: TGTGCCAGCAGTTTGGGGGGCGCGCGGGGAAACACCATATATTTT. Protein sequence: CASSLGGARGNTIYF.

To note about this clone: Other DNA sequences of this sample code for an identical CDR3. The chain recombines TRBV28 with TRBJ2-7, with 13 bases identical to TRBD2. CDR1 and CDR2 (germline): MDHEN, SYDVKM. The CDR3 covers 16 residues. V was clipped by 6 bases and J by 2 bases; unmatched bases: 7. The CDR3 DNA is TGTGCCAGCAGCCCCCGAGGACTAGCGGGGGCCTACGAGCAGTACTTC. Protein product: CASSPRGLAGAYEQYF.

The CDR3 DNA sequence: TGTGCCAGCAGCTCATACGGCCACCGAGGGCAGCCCCAGCATTTT. As protein: CASSSYGHRGQPQHF. The chain links TRBV11-2 to TRBJ1-5, with D unresolved. Germline CDR1 reads SGHAT; CDR2 reads FQNNGV. Between the trimmed V and J ends, which lost 4 bases and 7 bases, there was a span of 17 bases. The CDR3 covers 15 residues.

Concerning this clone: Additional DNA sequences in this sample encode the identical CDR3. The chain combines TRBV5-1 with TRBJ2-5; no definite D call. Germline V gene sequence: CDR1 SGHRS, CDR2 YFSETQ. V was cut by 0 bases and J by 2 bases, with 5 bases left in between. This CDR3 spans 13 amino acids. As DNA, the CDR3 is TGCGCCAGCAGCTTGGGCGCTCAAGAGACCCAGTACTTC. As protein: CASSLGAQETQYF.

This chain's CDR3 is CASSLKADTPSYEQYF. The CDR3 DNA sequence: TGTGCCAGCAGTTTAAAAGCGGATACCCCCTCCTACGAGCAGTACTTC. The chain joins TRBV28 to TRBJ2-7; a weak D match, TRBD2 (5 bases). Germline CDR1 reads MDHEN; CDR2 reads SYDVKM. CDR3 length: 16 amino acids. V was shortened by 2 bases and J by 0 bases, with 14 bases between the two germline ends.

J is TRBJ2-7 and V is TRBV5-1, with 7 positions matching TRBD2. Trimming took 4 bases from V and 3 from J; bases not matched to a gene: 10. The CDR3 has 15 residues. Germline assignment: CDR1 SGHRS and CDR2 YFSETQ. CDR3 in amino acids: CASSILAGLIYEQYF. The CDR3 region has the DNA TGCGCCAGCAGCATTTTAGCGGGTCTCATCTACGAGCAGTACTTC.

CDR3 residues: CASSLATGGGKLFF. The DNA of the CDR3 is TGCGCCAGCAGCTTGGCGACAGGGGGCGGAAAACTGTTTTTT. The V gene is TRBV5-1, the J gene TRBJ1-4; 10 nucleotides agree with TRBD1. The CDR3 length is 14 residues. The germline gives CDR1 SGHRS, CDR2 YFSETQ. Trimming cost V 0 bases and J 10 bases; bases outside gene matches: 3.

V usage is TRBV4-2 and J usage is TRBJ2-2, with 8 bases lining up with TRBD2. Losses at the gene ends were 1 base for V and 5 bases for J; bases not matched to a gene: 6. The CDR3 loop spans 16 amino acids. The germline CDR1 and CDR2 sequences are LGHNA and YNFKEQ. CDR3 residues: CASSQAGTRPTGELFF. CDR3 DNA sequence: TGTGCCAGCAGCCAAGCCGGGACTAGGCCTACCGGGGAGCTGTTTTTT.

The sample holds one count of this clone. J is TRBJ2-7 and V is TRBV27, with 10 bases that match TRBD2. CDR1 is MNHEY and CDR2 is SMNVEV in the germline V gene (reference sequence). V trimming: 1 base; J trimming: 3 bases; junction bases outside the gene matches: 3. The CDR3 is made up of 15 amino acids. The CDR3 bases are TGTGCCAGCAGTTTATTCCCTAGCGGGAGCTACGAGCAGTACTTC. Protein product: CASSLFPSGSYEQYF.

The chain recombines TRBV2 with TRBJ2-7, with D possibly TRBD2 on 6 matching bases. The CDR3 is 17 residues long. V lost 5 bases to trimming and J lost 0 bases, with 20 bases between them. The germline V gene encodes CDR1 SNHLY and CDR2 FYNNEI. The CDR3 region is CASSPPLSSGTSYEQYF. CDR3 bases: TGTGCCAGCAGTCCACCGCTTAGTAGCGGTACCTCCTACGAGCAGTACTTC.

This rearrangement joins TRBV27 to TRBJ2-1; 8 bases fit TRBD1. V was clipped by 4 bases and J by 6 bases; unmatched bases: 5. CDR1 MNHEY and CDR2 SMNVEV come from the germline V gene (reference sequence). CDR3 size: 14 residues. The CDR3 reads CASSSRGQGNEQFF. CDR3 in DNA: TGTGCCAGCAGTTCCCGCGGACAGGGCAATGAGCAGTTCTTC.

This rearrangement joins TRBV11-1 to TRBJ2-7, with 9 bases aligning to TRBD1. This CDR3 has 14 residues. V was clipped by 1 base and J by 4 bases; unmatched bases: 2. Per the germline V gene, CDR1 is SGHAT and CDR2 is FQDESV (reference sequence). In nucleotides, the CDR3 is TGTGCCAGCAGCTTAGAGGACAGGGGATACGAGCAGTACTTC. Protein sequence: CASSLEDRGYEQYF. The entire variable domain, with the rest obtained from reference TRBV11-1 and TRBJ2-7, is as follows: EAEVAQSPRYKITEKSQAVAFWCDPISGHATLYWYRQILGQGPELLVQFQDESVVDDSQLPKDRFSAERLKGVDSTLKIQPAELGDSAMYLCASSLEDRGYEQYFGPGTRLTVT.

The chain recombines TRBV21-1 with TRBJ1-1. TRBV21-1 is shown as a pseudogene. The CDR3 spans 16 residues. The CDR3 sequence: CASSYRLATLRTEAFF. DNA of the CDR3: TGTGCCAGCAGCTATCGCCTAGCTACACTTCGCACTGAAGCTTTCTTT.

This chain links TRBV28 with TRBJ1-2; D not resolved. The CDR3 totals 12 residues. Germline V CDR1 and CDR2: MDHEN, SYDVKM. The ends were cut back, 5 bases at V and 4 bases at J, with 8 bases in the middle. The CDR3 nucleotides are TGTGCCAGCAGTCCACCGCCCTATGGCTACACCTTC. Translated: CASSPPPYGYTF.

The V and J genes are TRBV7-8 and TRBJ1-1; D uncertain. Per the germline V gene, CDR1 is SGHVS and CDR2 is FQNEAQ. V lost 3 bases to trimming and J lost 1 base, with 6 bases between them. This CDR3 region has 13 residues. The CDR3 DNA reads TGTGCCAGCAGCTTTTCCGGGAACACTGAAGCTTTCTTT. It encodes CASSFSGNTEAFF.